Following are 20 T cell receptor beta chains from one sample sequenced in a study of control samples from healthy donors and cancer patients. Sequencing was performed with immunoSEQ multiplex PCR; in TCRdb, only in-frame clones are kept and a portion is missing. Of 95,000 to 130,000 clones in the sample, over 75% are singletons; the top ten hold less than 1.5%. Specimen: PBMCs. The receptors shown here come from a woman in her fifties or sixties with colorectal cancer.

This chain uses TRBV5-1 with TRBJ2-7, with 10 bases lining up with TRBD1. The length of the CDR3 is 14 residues. Trimming took 3 bases from V and 3 from J; bases not matched to a gene: 3. CDR1 and CDR2 from the germline V gene are SGHRS and YFSETQ. CDR3 sequence reads: CASSSTGGLYEQYF. The CDR3 DNA sequence: TGCGCCAGCAGCTCGACAGGGGGCCTCTACGAGCAGTACTTC. Based on the CDR3 plus reference TRBV5-1 and TRBJ2-7, the full variable domain is KAGVTQTPRYLIKTRGQQVTLSCSPISGHRSVSWYQQTPGQGLQFLFEYFSETQRNKGNFPGRFSGRQFSNSRSEMNVSTLELGDSALYLCASSSTGGLYEQYFGPGTRLTVT.

The chain recombines TRBV19 with TRBJ1-5; 10 positions match TRBD1. CDR3 length: 18 residues. J lost 6 bases, V lost 2 bases, and 13 bases had no gene match. CDR1 LNHDA and CDR2 SQIVND come from the germline V gene (reference sequence). CDR3 amino acids: CASSIRDRGRQGSQPQHF. The CDR3 bases are TGTGCCAGTAGTATAAGGGACAGGGGCAGGCAAGGATCTCAGCCCCAGCATTTT.

The chain couples TRBV6-5 to TRBJ1-1; the match to TRBD1 covers 7 bases. The CDR3 spans 14 residues. The V gene end was trimmed by 6 bases and the J gene end by 3 bases; junction bases not matched to a gene: 7. CDR1 MNHEY and CDR2 SVGAGI come from the germline V gene. DNA of the CDR3: TGTGCCAGCAGGAGCCGGGACAGATACACTGAAGCTTTCTTT. Protein product: CASRSRDRYTEAFF.

This clone appeared a single time. J is TRBJ2-2 and V is TRBV5-1; 8 bases line up with TRBD1. CDR3 length: 16 residues. Trimming cost V 4 bases and J 2 bases; bases outside gene matches: 7. Per germline, CDR1 SGHRS and CDR2 YFSETQ. The CDR3 DNA is TGCGCCAGCAGCCCCCGACAGGGGTTAAACACCGGGGAGCTGTTTTTT. Residues: CASSPRQGLNTGELFF.

This sequence joins TRBV5-1 and TRBJ1-1; D ambiguous. This CDR3 region has 13 residues. Trimming stripped 5 bases from V and 2 bases from J, with 10 bases between. Germline CDR1 and CDR2: SGHRS and YFSETQ. The CDR3 region is CASRRGGNTEAFF. Written as DNA, the CDR3 is TGCGCCAGCAGGAGAGGCGGAAACACTGAAGCTTTCTTT.

The chain carries TRBV19 and TRBJ2-2; D remains ambiguous. The ends were cut back, 1 base at V and 8 bases at J, with 11 bases in the middle. CDR1 is LNHDA, CDR2 SQIVND, per germline (reference sequence). This CDR3 has 14 amino acids. The CDR3 here is CASSIGPASGELFF. For the CDR3, the DNA is TGTGCCAGTAGTATAGGGCCCGCCTCAGGGGAGCTGTTTTTT.

V gene TRBV28 combines with J gene TRBJ2-7; D is undetermined. V was cut by 7 bases and J by 4 bases, with 8 bases left in between. This CDR3 is built from 11 residues. Per the germline V gene, CDR1 is MDHEN and CDR2 is SYDVKM. CDR3 sequence reads: CASKSDYEQYF. The CDR3 region has the DNA TGTGCCAGCAAATCAGATTACGAGCAGTACTTC.

The rearrangement links TRBV5-5 to TRBJ1-1; D is unresolved. V gave up 4 bases and J gave up 0 bases, with 1 base separating them. CDR1 and CDR2 from the germline V gene are SGHKS and YYEKEE (reference sequence). CDR3 length: 11 residues. CDR3 coding DNA: TGTGCCAGCAGCGTGAACACTGAAGCTTTCTTT. Its protein product is CASSVNTEAFF.

The chain employs TRBV30 and TRBJ1-2; 8 bases align to TRBD1. The junction had 8 bases not matched to a gene; V was cut back by 3 bases and J by 8 bases. CDR1 is GTSNPN, CDR2 SVGIG, per germline (reference sequence). This CDR3 region has 13 residues. The CDR3 reads CAWSDRGLTGYTF. For the CDR3, the DNA is TGTGCCTGGAGCGACAGGGGTCTAACGGGCTACACCTTC.

The chain is built from TRBV30 and TRBJ2-2; a possible D gene is TRBD2 (7 bases). The CDR3 covers 16 residues. CDR1 and CDR2 from the germline V gene are GTSNPN and SVGIG (reference sequence). V lost 4 bases to trimming and J lost 7 bases, with 22 bases between them. The CDR3: CAWTVYLSGGHGELFF. DNA for the CDR3: TGTGCCTGGACCGTGTACTTGTCGGGGGGACACGGGGAGCTGTTTTTT.

This clone has only one observation. The chain couples TRBV5-1 to TRBJ1-4, with 9 bases identical to TRBD1. The CDR3 contains 19 residues. V lost 6 bases and J lost 2; bases outside the gene matches: 17. Germline values: CDR1 SGHRS, CDR2 YFSETQ. The CDR3 DNA is TGCGCCAGCACCATAACCGGGACAGGGCATCCCCAGACTAATGAAAAACTGTTTTTT. Protein sequence: CASTITGTGHPQTNEKLFF.

V is TRBV5-1 and J is TRBJ2-5, with TRBD2 identical over 9 bases. Gene TRBJ2-7 matches the end of the DNA better, so the J call may be wrong. Germline CDR1 SGHRS, CDR2 YFSETQ. The length of the CDR3 is 15 residues. The CDR3, as DNA: TGCGCCAGCAGCTTGGCCGGCGGGAGGGCTTCCGAGCAGTACTTC. Amino acid sequence: CASSLAGGRASEQYF.

The chain joins TRBV5-1 to TRBJ2-1; TRBD1 matches 8 bases. This CDR3 is built from 13 residues. CDR1 and CDR2 from the germline V gene are SGHRS and YFSETQ. The V segment lost 4 bases and the J segment 5 bases; nucleotides outside the gene matches: 2. Written as DNA, the CDR3 is TGCGCCAGCAGCGGGACAGGAAACAATGAGCAGTTCTTC. Its translation is CASSGTGNNEQFF.

This clone was picked up one time. This chain links TRBV18 with TRBJ2-5; no reliable D call. This CDR3 is 13 amino acids long. V lost 3 bases, J lost 5 bases, and 10 bases lay in between. Germline values: CDR1 KGHSH, CDR2 LQKENI. For the CDR3, the DNA is TGTGCCAGCTCACCGAGCAGGCGGGAGACCCAGTACTTC. Amino acids: CASSPSRRETQYF. Full variable domain (remainder filled in from reference TRBV18 and TRBJ2-5): NAGVMQNPRHLVRRRGQEARLRCSPMKGHSHVYWYRQLPEEGLKFMVYLQKENIIDESGMPKERFSAEFPKEGPSILRIQQVVRGDSAAYFCASSPSRRETQYFGPGTRLLVL.

This clone turned up a few times. Other nucleotide sequences from this sample produce the same CDR3. The CDR3 sequence: CASSVGPGGNQPQHF. Written as DNA, the CDR3 is TGTGCCAGCAGCGTAGGTCCGGGGGGGAATCAGCCCCAGCATTTT. V is TRBV9 and J is TRBJ1-5; a possible D gene is TRBD1 (5 bases). The CDR3 loop spans 15 amino acids. Germline V CDR1 and CDR2: SGDLS, YYNGEE. V was trimmed by 0 bases and J by 4 bases, leaving 11 bases between them.

The chain joins TRBV11-2 to TRBJ1-1; tentatively, D is TRBD1 (5 bases). Trimming shortened V by 5 bases and J by 4 bases, and 11 bases separated the two germline ends. CDR3 length: 13 residues. CDR1 is SGHAT and CDR2 is FQNNGV in the germline V gene. This CDR3 is CASSLVTVTEAFF. CDR3 sequence (DNA): TGTGCCAGCAGCCTCGTGACAGTCACTGAAGCTTTCTTT.

The rearrangement links TRBV2 to TRBJ2-5; D might be TRBD2 (6 bases). The CDR3 extends over 15 amino acids. Germline V gene data show CDR1 as SNHLY and CDR2 as FYNNEI. The V and J ends lost 5 bases and 5 bases respectively, with 18 bases between them. For the CDR3, the DNA is TGTGCCAGCAGTAAAGGTGGTGTGGCGGGGGAGACCCAGTACTTC. Amino acid sequence: CASSKGGVAGETQYF.

This sequence joins TRBV29-1 and TRBJ2-1, with 13 nucleotides matching TRBD2. Germline V lookup: CDR1 SQVTM, CDR2 ANQGSEA. The CDR3 has 13 amino acids. Losses at the gene ends were 7 bases for V and 8 bases for J; bases not matched to a gene: 5. In DNA, the CDR3 is TGCAGCGCACGGACTAGCGGGAGCTATGAGCAGTTCTTC. It translates to CSARTSGSYEQFF.

This chain joins TRBV6-5 and TRBJ1-2; TRBD1 aligns across 7 bases. CDR3 length: 15 amino acids. Germline V gives CDR1 MNHEY, CDR2 SVGAGI. The junction had 12 bases not matched to a gene; V was cut back by 7 bases and J by 4 bases. The CDR3 sequence is CASTSGQAISYGYTF. CDR3 nucleotides: TGTGCCAGCACTAGCGGACAGGCAATTTCCTATGGCTACACCTTC.

V usage is TRBV15 and J usage is TRBJ2-1; D might be TRBD1 (6 bases). The CDR3 loop spans 16 amino acids. V shed 1 base and J shed 2 bases, with 12 bases lying between them. Germline CDR1 LNHNV, CDR2 YYDKDF (reference sequence). The CDR3 coding sequence is TGTGCCACCAGCAGAGGGCAGGGGCGAACCTACAATGAGCAGTTCTTC. This codes for CATSRGQGRTYNEQFF.